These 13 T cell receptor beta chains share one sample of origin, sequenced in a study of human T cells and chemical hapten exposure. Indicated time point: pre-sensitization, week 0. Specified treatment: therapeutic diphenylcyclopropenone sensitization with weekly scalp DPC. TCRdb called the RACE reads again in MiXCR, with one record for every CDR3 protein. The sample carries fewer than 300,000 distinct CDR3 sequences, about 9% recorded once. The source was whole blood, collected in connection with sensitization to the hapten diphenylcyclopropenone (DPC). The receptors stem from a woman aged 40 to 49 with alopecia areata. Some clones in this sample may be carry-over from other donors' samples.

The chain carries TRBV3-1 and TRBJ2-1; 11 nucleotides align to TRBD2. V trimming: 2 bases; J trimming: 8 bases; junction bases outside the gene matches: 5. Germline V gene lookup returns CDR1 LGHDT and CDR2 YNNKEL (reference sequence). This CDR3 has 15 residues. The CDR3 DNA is TGTGCCAGCAGCCAAACTAGCGGGAGTAGGTATGAGCAGTTCTTC. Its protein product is CASSQTSGSRYEQFF.

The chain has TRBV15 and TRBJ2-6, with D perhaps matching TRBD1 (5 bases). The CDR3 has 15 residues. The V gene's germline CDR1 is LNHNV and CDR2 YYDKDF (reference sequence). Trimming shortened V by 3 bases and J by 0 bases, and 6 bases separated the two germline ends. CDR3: CATSSDSSGANVLTF. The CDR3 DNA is TGTGCCACCAGCAGTGACAGCTCTGGGGCCAACGTCCTGACTTTC.

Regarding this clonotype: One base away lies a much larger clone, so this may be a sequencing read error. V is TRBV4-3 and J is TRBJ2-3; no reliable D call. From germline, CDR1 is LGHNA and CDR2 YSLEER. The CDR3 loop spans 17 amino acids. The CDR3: CASSQVGYGWASDMQYF. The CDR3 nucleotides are TGCGCCAGCAGCCAAGTGGGCTATGGCTGGGCGTCAGATATGCAGTATTTT.

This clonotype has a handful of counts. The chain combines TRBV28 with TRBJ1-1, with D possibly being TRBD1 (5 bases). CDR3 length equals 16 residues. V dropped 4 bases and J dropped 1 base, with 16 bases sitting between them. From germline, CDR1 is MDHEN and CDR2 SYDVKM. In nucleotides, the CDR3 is TGTGCCAGCAGTTCCTGGCAGGGAGGGGAGAACACTGAAGCTTTCTTT. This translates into CASSSWQGGENTEAFF.

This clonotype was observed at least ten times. CDR3 DNA: TGTGCCAGCCGACGGACTGGAACCTACGAGCAGTACTTC. Its translation: CASRRTGTYEQYF. The chain combines TRBV6-2 or TRBV6-3 with TRBJ2-7; weak D call: TRBD2 (5 bases). The V gene lost 8 bases and the J gene lost 2 bases, with 13 bases spanning the gap. This CDR3 is built from 13 residues. CDR1 MNHEY and CDR2 SVGEGT come from the germline V gene.

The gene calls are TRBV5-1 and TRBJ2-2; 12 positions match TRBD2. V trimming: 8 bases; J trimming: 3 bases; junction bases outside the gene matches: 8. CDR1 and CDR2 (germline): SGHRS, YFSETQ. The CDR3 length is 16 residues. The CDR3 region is CASSSSGRAYTGELFF. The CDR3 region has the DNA TGCGCCAGTTCCTCTAGCGGGAGGGCCTACACCGGGGAGCTGTTTTTT.

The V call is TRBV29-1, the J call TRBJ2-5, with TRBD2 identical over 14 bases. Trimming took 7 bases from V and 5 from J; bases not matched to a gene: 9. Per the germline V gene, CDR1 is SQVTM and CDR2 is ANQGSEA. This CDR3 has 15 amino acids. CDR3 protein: CSGSGTSGSGETQYF. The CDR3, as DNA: TGCAGCGGATCCGGGACTAGCGGGAGCGGGGAGACCCAGTACTTC.

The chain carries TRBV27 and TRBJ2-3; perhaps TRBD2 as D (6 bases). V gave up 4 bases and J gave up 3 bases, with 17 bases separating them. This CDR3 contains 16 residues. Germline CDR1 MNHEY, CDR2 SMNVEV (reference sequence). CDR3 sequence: CASSSTSTGRTDTQYF. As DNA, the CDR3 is TGTGCCAGCAGTTCCACTAGCACCGGTAGAACAGATACGCAGTATTTT.

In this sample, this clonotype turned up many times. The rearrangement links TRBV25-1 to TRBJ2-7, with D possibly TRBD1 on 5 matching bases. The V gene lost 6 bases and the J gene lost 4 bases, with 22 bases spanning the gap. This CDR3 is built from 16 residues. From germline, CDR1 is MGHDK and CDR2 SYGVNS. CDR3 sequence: CASSPKNRNPWYEQYF. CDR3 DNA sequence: TGTGCCAGCAGCCCCAAGAACAGGAACCCCTGGTACGAGCAGTACTTC.

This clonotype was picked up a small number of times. The CDR3 DNA sequence: TGTGCCAGTAGTTACGGGACAGAGCCCTACGAGCAGTACTTC. Translation gives CASSYGTEPYEQYF. The chain employs TRBV19 and TRBJ2-7, with 7 bases aligning to TRBD1. V shed 5 bases and J 2 bases; nucleotides not matched to a gene: 6. CDR1 is LNHDA, CDR2 SQIVND, per germline (reference sequence). The CDR3 sequence is 14 residues long.

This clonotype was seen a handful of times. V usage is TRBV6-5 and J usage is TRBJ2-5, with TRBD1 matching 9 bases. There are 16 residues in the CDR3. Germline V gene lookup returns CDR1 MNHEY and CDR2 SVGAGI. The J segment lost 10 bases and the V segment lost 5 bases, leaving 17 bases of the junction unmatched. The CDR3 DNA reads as TGTGCCAGCAGTAACCCGGGACAGGGTTTGGGGCGGGACCAGTACTTC. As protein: CASSNPGQGLGRDQYF.

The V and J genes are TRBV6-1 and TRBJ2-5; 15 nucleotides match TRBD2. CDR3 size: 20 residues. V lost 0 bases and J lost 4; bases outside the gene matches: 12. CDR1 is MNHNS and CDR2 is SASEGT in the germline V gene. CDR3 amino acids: CASSEAGMGLAGGSSETQYF. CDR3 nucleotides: TGTGCCAGCAGTGAAGCGGGAATGGGACTAGCGGGAGGCTCCTCAGAGACCCAGTACTTC.

In nucleotides, the CDR3 is TGTGCCAGCAGCTTAGCGTCGAGCGGGAGTAACATTCAGTACTTC. As protein: CASSLASSGSNIQYF. The gene calls are TRBV7-2 and TRBJ2-4; 8 positions match TRBD2. In germline, CDR1 is SGHTA, CDR2 FQGNSA. V trimming: 0 bases; J trimming: 7 bases; junction bases outside the gene matches: 5. This CDR3 contains 15 residues.